This is a list of T cell receptor beta chains from one sample in a study of cytotoxic CD8 clonotypes in ibrutinib-treated CLL. Sequencing used immunoSEQ multiplex PCR; TCRdb keeps in-frame clones, though not all of them. The table has more than 200,000 clones, more than 75% seen once. The sample was PBMCs, taken after 12 months of ibrutinib treatment. Receptors were obtained from a human donor with chronic lymphocytic leukemia. Each CDR3 is given with its conserved first and last residue. Fields, in order: V gene, J gene, clone size, D gene, CDR3 protein, CDR3 DNA. D genes are given only for firm matches. The size of a clone is reported for some rows only, either as once, few or many, or as a class for expanded clones.

>TRBV25-1|TRBJ1-1|many|.
CASSESVIGNTEAFF
TGTGCCAGCAGTGAATCGGTGATCGGGAACACTGAAGCTTTCTTT
>TRBV28|TRBJ2-7|.|.
CASSDPAGSEQYF
TGTGCCAGCAGTGACCCGGCGGGATCCGAGCAGTACTTC
>TRBV19|TRBJ1-5|once|TRBD1
CATDPGTGGEQPQHF
TGTGCCACCGACCCCGGGACAGGGGGCGAGCAGCCCCAGCATTTT
>TRBV9|TRBJ2-7|.|.
CASSVRTGPRQYF
TGTGCCAGCAGCGTAAGAACGGGACCGAGGCAGTACTTC
>TRBV9|TRBJ2-2|.|.
CASNRRQDTGELFF
TGTGCCAGCAACCGACGGCAGGACACCGGGGAGCTGTTTTTT
>TRBV28|TRBJ2-1|once|.
CASSLIGGSGGYEQFF
TGTGCCAGCAGTTTGATAGGAGGGAGTGGTGGATATGAGCAGTTCTTC
>TRBV2|TRBJ2-7|few|.
CAREARGPSYEQYF
TGTGCCAGAGAGGCGCGGGGTCCGTCCTACGAGCAGTACTTC
>TRBV19|TRBJ2-7|.|.
CASSSGIYYEQYF
TGTGCCAGTAGTTCTGGGATATACTACGAGCAGTACTTC
>TRBV7-2|TRBJ2-7|.|TRBD2
CASSFGLANSYEQYF
TGTGCCAGCAGCTTTGGACTAGCGAACTCCTACGAGCAGTACTTC
>TRBV11-3|TRBJ2-1|once|.
CASSGRDNFEQFF
TGTGCCAGCAGCGGCCGGGACAATTTTGAGCAGTTCTTC
>TRBV6-1|TRBJ1-2|few|.
CASSAAGRSYGYTF
TGTGCCAGCAGTGCCGCAGGGCGCTCGTATGGCTACACCTTC
>TRBV2|TRBJ1-3|many|.
CATTRQEADTIYF
TGTGCCACAACCCGACAGGAGGCTGACACCATATATTTT
>TRBV5-4|TRBJ1-2|.|.
CASSLGAGVAAFYGYTF
TGTGCCAGCAGCTTGGGCGCGGGGGTGGCTGCGTTTTATGGCTACACCTTC
>TRBV18|TRBJ1-1|.|.
CASSRDSTEAFF
TGTGCCAGCTCACGTGACAGCACTGAAGCTTTCTTT
>TRBV10-1|TRBJ2-1|.|TRBD2
CASSESSGSTLNEQFF
TGCGCCAGCAGTGAGTCGAGCGGGAGCACTCTCAATGAGCAGTTCTTC
>TRBV5-1|TRBJ1-2|.|TRBD1
CASRGQGAGYGYTF
TGCGCCAGCAGAGGACAGGGAGCGGGCTATGGCTACACCTTC
>TRBV7-8|TRBJ1-4|.|TRBD1
CASSPGTVNEKLFF
TGTGCCAGCAGTCCCGGGACAGTAAATGAAAAACTGTTTTTT
>TRBV5-1|TRBJ2-3|.|TRBD2
CASSVAGSKDTQYF
TGCGCCAGCAGCGTAGCGGGGTCAAAAGATACGCAGTATTTT
>TRBV6-4|TRBJ1-1|.|TRBD1
CASSSGTGFGEAFF
TGTGCCAGCAGCTCCGGGACAGGGTTTGGTGAAGCTTTCTTT
>TRBV30|TRBJ1-6|.|TRBD1
CAWITGGQGRSPLHF
TGTGCCTGGATCACCGGGGGACAGGGGCGTTCACCCCTCCACTTT
>TRBV5-1|TRBJ2-3|.|.
CASSNGEEDTQYF
TGCGCCAGCAGCAATGGGGAAGAGGATACGCAGTATTTT
>TRBV5-1|TRBJ1-2|.|.
CASSLTGDYTF
TGCGCCAGCAGCTTGACGGGGGACTACACCTTC
>TRBV2|TRBJ2-1|.|TRBD2
CASRHTVLAEKDNEQFF
TGTGCCAGCAGGCACACCGTACTAGCGGAGAAAGACAATGAGCAGTTCTTC
>TRBV6-5|TRBJ1-2|.|.
CASRLTETSYGYTF
TGTGCCAGCAGACTGACAGAAACCAGCTATGGCTACACCTTC
>TRBV5-4|TRBJ2-1|.|.
CASSLSHPIKEQFF
TGTGCCAGCAGCTTGAGTCACCCCATTAAGGAGCAGTTCTTC
>TRBV19|TRBJ1-5|.|.
CASSRGDQPQHF
TGTGCCAGTAGTCGGGGGGATCAGCCCCAGCATTTT
>TRBV5-4|TRBJ2-3|.|.
CASSLAGDLGQYF
TGTGCCAGCAGCTTGGCCGGGGACCTGGGGCAGTATTTT
>TRBV4-1|TRBJ1-1|once|TRBD1
CASSLLQGFYTEAFF
TGCGCCAGCAGCCTACTACAGGGGTTCTACACTGAAGCTTTCTTT
>TRBV7-8|TRBJ2-7|.|.
CASSLGQPYEQYF
TGTGCCAGCAGCTTAGGACAGCCCTACGAGCAGTACTTC
>TRBV10-3|TRBJ2-3|once|.
CAISPGRGVSTDTQYF
TGTGCCATCAGTCCTGGAAGGGGGGTCAGCACAGATACGCAGTATTTT